This entry concerns a single T cell receptor (beta chain). Its antigen target is currently unknown. Base qualities are not recorded, but no much larger clone differs from it by a single base. The record originates from a study of cytotoxic CD8 clonotypes in ibrutinib-treated CLL (dated by TCRdb to the early 2020s). About the study as a whole: The cohort had 11 relapsed/refractory and 15 treatment-naive patients; under 18 were IGHV unmutated. Of the approximately 90 people in the trial, about 27 had longitudinal samples available. Partial responses were observed in around 25 patients and complete responses in 2; after a median follow-up of roughly 62 months, remission was maintained in around 14 patients and progression was observed in roughly 12. Patients were still on ibrutinib when every remission and progressive disease sample was collected. On average, each sample had about 260,000 productive templates and tens of thousands of productive rearrangements. Samples at response were collected after a median of about 12 months of treatment, with a range of roughly 6 to 36 months. Cryopreserved peripheral blood mononuclear cells were collected before treatment, at response, and at either disease progression or sustained remission. Summary of the overall study and its limitations: At ibrutinib response clonality went up, during sustained remission it held steady, and at progression it dropped back toward baseline. Sampling times were not matched between sustained-remission and progressing patients, and lymph node repertoires were not studied. Baseline clonality was found to be higher than that of age-matched healthy donors and was strongly correlated with circulating CD8+ T-cell counts. Public clonotypes were rare and either shrank or stayed stable during treatment, and the rise in clonality at ibrutinib response reflected expansion of private clonotypes.

Read against the paper, the sample's time point label means: progressive disease on ibrutinib. For TCR beta library preparation, approximately 2 micrograms of genomic DNA was extracted from cryopreserved PBMCs. Longitudinal blood samples from CLL patients on ibrutinib monotherapy were analyzed using high-throughput TCR beta sequencing. The patients were enrolled in a single-center, open-label phase 2 trial of ibrutinib monotherapy. The goal of deep resolution MiSeq sequencing was a depth between 1 in 1 million and 1 in 200,000 T cells, and coverage averaged 10x per clonotype. TCR beta libraries were generated with the immunoSEQ hsTCRB Kit. In the authors' own workflow: Data were analyzed with ImmunoSEQ Data Assistant and ImmunoSEQ Analyzer, with V, D and J genes assigned per IMGT definitions. Clonality, with values ranging from 0 to 1, was calculated as one minus the normalized Shannon entropy of productive rearrangement frequencies. Only overrepresented clonotypes making up at least 0.05% of each patient's repertoire were included in the public clonotype analysis. Approximately 14 age-matched healthy donor repertoires from immuneACCESS served as clonality controls. TCRdb's version of the immuneACCESS table is confined to in-frame rearrangements and falls short of the full clone set. An unresolved V gene accounts for under half of the shortfall where checked; the remainder is of unknown origin. V and J calls and clone size follow that table, whereas D and trimming were derived from the DNA. This sample lists nearly 300,000 clones; 60% to 80% were detected once. The ten largest clonotypes hold about 5.3% of the sample.

Trimming costs V 8 bases and J 5 bases, and their ends lie 12 bases apart. Its CDR3 holds 13 amino acids, cysteine through phenylalanine. The CDR3 DNA has 39 bases and is translated from base 1. From a lookup of the germline V gene, CDR1 and CDR2 are ENHRY and SYGVKD. This sequence uses TRBV10-3 and TRBJ2-2; the D region possibly corresponds to TRBD2 (7 bases align). This material consisted of PBMCs, taken at disease progression, from a patient treated with ibrutinib. This receptor was taken from a human donor with chronic lymphocytic leukemia. This receptor carries the CDR3 CAIWGGPTGELFF. The DNA sequence is TGTGCCATCTGGGGGGGCCCTACCGGGGAGCTGTTTTTT.